A single sample is the source of the 20 T cell receptor beta chains below, sequenced in a study of chemoradiotherapy in HPV16-positive cancers. Measured with immunoSEQ multiplex PCR; TCRdb has only the in-frame clones, and not every one. This table holds 4,000 to 5,500 clones, roughly 91% found once. The sequencing used tumor tissue, collected from a patient who underwent chemoradiotherapy. The receptors come from a human donor with HPV-associated anogenital cancer.

The V call is TRBV5-1, the J call TRBJ1-1; D is possibly TRBD1 (5 bases). The ends were cut back, 4 bases at V and 4 bases at J, with 8 bases in the middle. There are 12 residues in the CDR3. Germline V gene data show CDR1 as SGHRS and CDR2 as YFSETQ. CDR3 amino acids: CASSPRGTEAFF. The CDR3 region has the DNA TGCGCCAGCAGCCCGAGGGGCACTGAAGCTTTCTTT.

V and J are TRBV6-1 and TRBJ2-5; TRBD2 matches 8 bases. Germline-derived CDR1 and CDR2 are MNHNS and SASEGT. The CDR3 contains 15 residues. V shed 1 base and J 2 bases; nucleotides not matched to a gene: 3. The CDR3, as DNA: TGTGCCAGCAGTGAAGTCACGGGGGGGCAAGAGACCCAGTACTTC. Translating gives CASSEVTGGQETQYF.

The CDR3 DNA reads TGCGCCAGCAGCCACCCGGGACTAGCGGGGGGTCCCAACAACAATGAGCAGTTCTTC. Translating it yields CASSHPGLAGGPNNNEQFF. The chain links TRBV4-1 to TRBJ2-1; TRBD2 matches 15 bases. Germline trimming cut 3 bases from V and 5 bases from J; bases unmatched to any gene: 11. This CDR3 has 19 residues. The germline V gene encodes CDR1 MGHRA and CDR2 YSYEKL.

V gene TRBV15 combines with J gene TRBJ2-5; D not certain. Trimming removed 1 base at V and 4 bases at J, with 7 bases between. This CDR3 has 13 residues. The V gene's germline CDR1 is LNHNV and CDR2 YYDKDF (reference sequence). The CDR3 DNA is TGTGCCACCAGCAGAGTACATGGAGAGACCCAGTACTTC. The encoded protein is CATSRVHGETQYF.

The rearrangement joins TRBV9 to TRBJ2-3; D is perhaps TRBD2 (5 bases). V shed 3 bases and J shed 1 base, with 12 bases lying between them. The CDR3 has 15 amino acids. The germline CDR1 and CDR2 sequences are SGDLS and YYNGEE. The CDR3 is CASSAPSRRTDTQYF. The DNA of the CDR3 is TGTGCCAGCAGCGCCCCTAGCAGACGCACAGATACGCAGTATTTT.

CDR3 residues: CASKVVAGGYEQYF. DNA of the CDR3: TGTGCCAGCAAGGTCGTAGCGGGAGGCTACGAGCAGTACTTC. This chain uses TRBV28 with TRBJ2-7; 10 nucleotides align to TRBD2. V shed 7 bases, J shed 3 bases, and the junction held 6 bases outside the gene matches. This CDR3 comprises 14 residues. The germline V gene has CDR1 MDHEN and CDR2 SYDVKM. The complete variable domain, with remaining parts taken from reference TRBV28 and TRBJ2-7, reads DVKVTQSSRYLVKRTGEKVFLECVQDMDHENMFWYRQDPGLGLRLIYFSYDVKMKEKGDIPEGYSVSREKKERFSLILESASTNQTSMYLCASKVVAGGYEQYFGPGTRLTVT.

DNA for the CDR3: TGTGCCATCAGCCGAGGAAATGAGCAGTTCTTC. Residues: CAISRGNEQFF. This sequence joins TRBV10-3 and TRBJ2-1; D is uncertain. The CDR3 has 11 amino acids. Germline CDR1 ENHRY, CDR2 SYGVKD. The V end lost 6 bases, the J end lost 7 bases, and 7 bases lay between the germline ends.

The chain has TRBV2 and TRBJ2-7; D may match TRBD1 or TRBD2 (5 bases each). From germline, CDR1 is SNHLY and CDR2 FYNNEI. This CDR3 spans 15 amino acids. The V and J ends lost 2 bases and 5 bases respectively, with 16 bases between them. The CDR3 sequence is CASSEWRQGRNEQYF. The CDR3 region has the DNA TGTGCCAGCAGTGAATGGAGGCAGGGACGAAACGAGCAGTACTTC.

The chain carries TRBV6-5 and TRBJ2-7, with TRBD2 identical over 11 bases. V was pared by 5 bases and J by 2 bases, with 2 bases of the junction left unmatched. CDR3 length: 14 residues. Germline assignment: CDR1 MNHEY and CDR2 SVGAGI. CDR3 protein: CASSLAGGAYEQYF. The CDR3, as DNA: TGTGCCAGCAGTCTAGCGGGAGGCGCCTACGAGCAGTACTTC.

This sequence joins TRBV30 and TRBJ1-4; D remains ambiguous. V gave up 0 bases and J gave up 8 bases, with 7 bases separating them. Germline V gene lookup returns CDR1 GTSNPN and CDR2 SVGIG (reference sequence). The CDR3 is made up of 12 amino acids. The CDR3 DNA is TGTGCCTGGAGTGTACGGTCAGAAAAACTGTTTTTT. It is translated as CAWSVRSEKLFF.

The gene calls are TRBV10-2 and TRBJ1-2; D remains unclear. CDR3 length equals 15 residues. Germline V lookup: CDR1 WSHSY, CDR2 SAAADI. The V and J ends lost 7 bases and 0 bases respectively, with 15 bases between them. The CDR3 DNA reads as TGCGCCAGCACCCCAGACCCCGGGTCTAACTATGGCTACACCTTC. Translating it yields CASTPDPGSNYGYTF.

The chain has TRBV6-6 and TRBJ1-5; the D gene is possibly TRBD1 (5 bases). Trimming removed 6 bases from V and 3 bases from J, with 9 bases in between. Germline loops: CDR1 MNHNY, CDR2 SVGAGI (reference sequence). There are 13 residues in the CDR3. CDR3 DNA: TGTGCCAGCAGACCCGGGACCAATCAGCCCCAGCATTTT. Its protein is CASRPGTNQPQHF.

This clone was counted once. The chain carries TRBV2 and TRBJ2-3; TRBD2 matches 14 bases. In germline, CDR1 is SNHLY, CDR2 FYNNEI. V gave up 6 bases and J gave up 6 bases; unmatched junction bases: 5. This CDR3 is built from 15 residues. This CDR3 is CASREGLAGADTQYF. The CDR3 DNA follows: TGTGCCAGCAGGGAGGGACTAGCGGGAGCGGATACGCAGTATTTT.

This rearrangement joins TRBV19 to TRBJ1-2; tentatively, D is TRBD1 (5 bases). CDR3 length: 16 residues. V was shortened by 6 bases and J by 5 bases, with 22 bases between the two germline ends. Germline CDR1 LNHDA, CDR2 SQIVND (reference sequence). As DNA, the CDR3 is TGTGCCAGTAGAGGAGAGGGACGGAGAGGATCTTATGGCTACACCTTC. Encoded protein: CASRGEGRRGSYGYTF.

The rearrangement joins TRBV4-1 to TRBJ2-7; D remains ambiguous. Germline V gene sequence: CDR1 MGHRA, CDR2 YSYEKL. CDR3 length: 14 amino acids. The V end was cut by 0 bases, the J end by 3 bases, with 9 bases between. CDR3 residues: CASSQDPGSYEQYF. The CDR3 DNA follows: TGCGCCAGCAGCCAAGATCCGGGCAGCTACGAGCAGTACTTC.

The table lists this clone with a count of one. The chain combines TRBV2 with TRBJ2-7; 8 bases agree with TRBD1. Germline V gene lookup returns CDR1 SNHLY and CDR2 FYNNEI. The CDR3 spans 13 residues. Trimming cost V 6 bases and J 3 bases; bases outside gene matches: 4. Here the CDR3 DNA reads TGTGCCAGCAGATCACAGGGGGGCTACGAGCAGTACTTC. This translates into CASRSQGGYEQYF.

This chain uses TRBV20-1 with TRBJ2-1; TRBD2 aligns across 7 bases. The CDR3 covers 11 residues. Germline CDR1 reads DFQATT; CDR2 reads SNEGSKA (reference sequence). The CDR3 reads CRAGVGGKQFF. In nucleotides, the CDR3 is TGCAGGGCGGGGGTCGGTGGTAAGCAGTTCTTC.

The V gene is TRBV2, the J gene TRBJ2-7; D gene uncertain. Germline V lookup: CDR1 SNHLY, CDR2 FYNNEI. The CDR3 spans 14 residues. Trimming left V 4 bases short and J 0 bases short, with 10 bases between. The CDR3 sequence is CASSVSLSSYEQYF. The CDR3 DNA sequence: TGTGCCAGCAGTGTGTCCCTCAGCTCCTACGAGCAGTACTTC.

This chain connects TRBV6-6 to TRBJ1-3; D ambiguous. Trimming took off 5 bases at V and 3 bases at J, with 2 bases between the two ends. CDR3 length equals 11 residues. The germline CDR1 and CDR2 sequences are MNHNY and SVGAGI (reference sequence). In DNA, the CDR3 is TGTGCCAGCAGTAATGGAAACACCATATATTTT. This sequence encodes CASSNGNTIYF.

The rearrangement uses TRBV6-5 and TRBJ2-3; 8 nucleotides match TRBD2. Germline CDR1 MNHEY, CDR2 SVGAGI. CDR3 size: 15 residues. The trim removed 6 bases at V and 4 bases at J, leaving 9 bases unmatched. CDR3 DNA: TGTGCCAGCAGATCCGGACTAGCCAGCGCAGATACGCAGTATTTT. Protein product: CASRSGLASADTQYF.